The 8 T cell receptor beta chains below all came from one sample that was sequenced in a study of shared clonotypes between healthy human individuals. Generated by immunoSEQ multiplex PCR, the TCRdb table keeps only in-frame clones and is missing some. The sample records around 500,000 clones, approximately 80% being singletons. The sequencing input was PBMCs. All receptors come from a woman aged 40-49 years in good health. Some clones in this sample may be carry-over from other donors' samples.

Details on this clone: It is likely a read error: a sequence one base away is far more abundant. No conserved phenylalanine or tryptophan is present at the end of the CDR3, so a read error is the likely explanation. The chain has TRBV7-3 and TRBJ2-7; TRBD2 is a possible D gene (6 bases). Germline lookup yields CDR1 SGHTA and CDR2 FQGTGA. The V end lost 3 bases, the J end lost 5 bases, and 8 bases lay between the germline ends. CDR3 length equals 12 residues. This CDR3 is CASSLTGDEQYL. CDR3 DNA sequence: TGTGCCAGCAGCTTGACGGGGGACGAGCAGTACCTC.

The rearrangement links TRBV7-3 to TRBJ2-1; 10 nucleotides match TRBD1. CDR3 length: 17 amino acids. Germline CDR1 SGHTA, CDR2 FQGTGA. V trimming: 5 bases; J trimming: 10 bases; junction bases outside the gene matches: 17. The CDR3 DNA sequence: TGTGCCAGCAGCGCAACTAGGGACAGGGGAGCGGAAGGGGAGCAGTTCTTC. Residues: CASSATRDRGAEGEQFF. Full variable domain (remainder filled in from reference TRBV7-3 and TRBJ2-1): GAGVSQTPSNKVTEKGKYVELRCDPISGHTALYWYRQSLGQGPEFLIYFQGTGAADDSGLPNDRFFAVRPEGSVSTLKIQRTERGDSAVYLCASSATRDRGAEGEQFFGPGTRLTVL.

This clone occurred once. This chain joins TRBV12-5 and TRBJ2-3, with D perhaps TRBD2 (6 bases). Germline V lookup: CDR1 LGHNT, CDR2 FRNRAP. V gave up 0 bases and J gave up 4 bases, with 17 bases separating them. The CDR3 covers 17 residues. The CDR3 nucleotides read TGTGCTAGTGGTTTGGTGCGCTCGGGAGCGGTCTCAGATACGCAGTATTTT. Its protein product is CASGLVRSGAVSDTQYF.

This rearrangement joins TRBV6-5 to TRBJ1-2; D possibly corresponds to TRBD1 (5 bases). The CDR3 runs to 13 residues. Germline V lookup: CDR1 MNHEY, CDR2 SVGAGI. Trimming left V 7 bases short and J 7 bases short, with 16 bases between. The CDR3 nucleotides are TGTGCCAGCAACCAGGGCCGGGGAGGTGGCTACACCTTC. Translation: CASNQGRGGGYTF.

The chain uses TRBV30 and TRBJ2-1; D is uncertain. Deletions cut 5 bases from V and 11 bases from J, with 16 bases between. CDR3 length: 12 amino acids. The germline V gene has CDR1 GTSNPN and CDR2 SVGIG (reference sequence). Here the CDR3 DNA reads TGTGCCTGGGGTGGGGTAAGGTTTCAGCAGTTCTTC. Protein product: CAWGGVRFQQFF.

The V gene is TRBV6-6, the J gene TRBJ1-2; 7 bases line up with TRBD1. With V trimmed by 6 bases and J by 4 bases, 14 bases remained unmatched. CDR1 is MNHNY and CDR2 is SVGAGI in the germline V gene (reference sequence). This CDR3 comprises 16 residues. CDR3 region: CASSQSGDPGGYGYTF. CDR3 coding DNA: TGTGCCAGCAGCCAGTCGGGGGACCCAGGGGGCTATGGCTACACCTTC.

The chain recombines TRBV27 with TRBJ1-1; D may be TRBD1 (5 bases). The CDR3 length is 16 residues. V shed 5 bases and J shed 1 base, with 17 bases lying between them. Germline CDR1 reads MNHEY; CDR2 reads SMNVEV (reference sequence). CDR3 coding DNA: TGTGCCAGCAGTCCCCTGGGTGTTGGGGGGAACACTGAAGCTTTCTTT. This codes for CASSPLGVGGNTEAFF.

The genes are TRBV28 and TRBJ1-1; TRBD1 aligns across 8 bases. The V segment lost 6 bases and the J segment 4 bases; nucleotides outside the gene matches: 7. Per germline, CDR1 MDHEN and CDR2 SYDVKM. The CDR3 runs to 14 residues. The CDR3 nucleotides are TGTGCCAGCAGGTCCAGGGGGCTGGTCACTGAAGCTTTCTTT. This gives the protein CASRSRGLVTEAFF.